These 15 T cell receptor beta chains came from one sample sequenced in a study of cytomegalovirus exposure and HLA in healthy donors. The PCR contained 60 Vbeta and 13 Jbeta primers. The method was immunoSEQ multiplex PCR; TCRdb's version includes in-frame clones alone and lacks a portion of them. The data hold fewer than 90,000 clones, with around 76% observed a single time. What was sequenced was PBMCs. The receptors come from a man younger than 40 in good health and CMV-seropositive.

This chain links TRBV9 with TRBJ2-3, with 8 nucleotides matching TRBD1. There are 18 residues in the CDR3. Germline-derived CDR1 and CDR2 are SGDLS and YYNGEE. V lost 1 base to trimming and J lost 1 base; unmatched junction nucleotides: 11. The CDR3 loop is CASSVRGTGGGGTDTQYF. The CDR3 DNA follows: TGTGCCAGCAGCGTAAGGGGGACAGGTGGGGGTGGCACAGATACGCAGTATTTT. The entire variable domain, with the rest obtained from reference TRBV9 and TRBJ2-3, is as follows: DSGVTQTPKHLITATGQRVTLRCSPRSGDLSVYWYQQSLDQGLQFLIQYYNGEERAKGNILERFSAQQFPDLHSELNLSSLELGDSALYFCASSVRGTGGGGTDTQYFGPGTRLTVL.

The chain uses TRBV5-1 and TRBJ2-5; a possible D gene is TRBD1 (5 bases). This CDR3 has 16 amino acids. V lost 6 bases and J lost 4, with 22 bases in between. Per germline, CDR1 SGHRS and CDR2 YFSETQ. The DNA for the CDR3 is TGCGCCAGCACCCATACCACGACAGTCTCCCGAGAGACCCAGTACTTC. Translated, it gives CASTHTTTVSRETQYF.

V and J are TRBV7-3 and TRBJ2-2; 10 bases agree with TRBD1. CDR3 length: 17 amino acids. Germline V gene lookup returns CDR1 SGHTA and CDR2 FQGTGA. V shed 2 bases, J shed 3 bases, and the junction held 6 bases outside the gene matches. The CDR3 DNA follows: TGTGCCAGCAGCTTAGATCGGGACAGGGGCGACACCGGGGAGCTGTTTTTT. Translating it yields CASSLDRDRGDTGELFF.

The J gene is TRBJ2-2, the V gene TRBV14; 7 nucleotides align to TRBD1. CDR3 length equals 14 residues. Germline CDR1 reads SGHDN; CDR2 reads FVKESK. Trimming cost V 6 bases and J 6 bases; bases outside gene matches: 7. The CDR3 protein is CASSPTGFSGELFF. CDR3 bases: TGTGCCAGCAGTCCGACAGGGTTCTCCGGGGAGCTGTTTTTT.

The chain recombines TRBV6-1 with TRBJ1-2; 8 bases fit TRBD1. Germline V lookup: CDR1 MNHNS, CDR2 SASEGT. The V segment lost 5 bases and the J segment 7 bases; nucleotides outside the gene matches: 9. CDR3 length equals 14 residues. The CDR3 coding sequence is TGTGCCAGCAGTACGGGGACAGGCAGAACTGGCTACACCTTC. This sequence encodes CASSTGTGRTGYTF.

J is TRBJ2-2 and V is TRBV4-2; TRBD2 aligns across 7 bases. This CDR3 has 18 amino acids. V lost 0 bases, J lost 3 bases, and 10 bases stayed unmatched. The germline CDR1 and CDR2 sequences are LGHNA and YNFKEQ. The CDR3 region has the DNA TGTGCCAGCAGCCAAGATCGTCGGGCTAGCGGATACACCGGGGAGCTGTTTTTT. This gives the protein CASSQDRRASGYTGELFF.

This chain uses TRBV29-1 with TRBJ2-1; TRBD2 aligns across 10 bases. V was pared by 6 bases and J by 9 bases, with 17 bases of the junction left unmatched. The CDR3 contains 16 residues. Germline lookup yields CDR1 SQVTM and CDR2 ANQGSEA. CDR3 sequence (DNA): TGCAGCGTCCCCGGGCCCCATAGCGGGGGGCTCAGTGAGCAGTTCTTC. It encodes CSVPGPHSGGLSEQFF.

The chain has TRBV7-2 and TRBJ1-2, with 12 bases lining up with TRBD1. The CDR3 totals 16 residues. From germline, CDR1 is SGHTA and CDR2 FQGNSA. V was pared by 5 bases and J by 5 bases, with 9 bases of the junction left unmatched. CDR3 amino acids: CASSVGGTGGSYGYTF. DNA of the CDR3: TGTGCCAGCAGCGTAGGAGGGACAGGGGGCTCTTATGGCTACACCTTC.

This clone occurred many times. The rearrangement uses TRBV7-3 and TRBJ1-1; 8 bases fit TRBD1. The CDR3 sequence is 17 residues long. CDR1 SGHTA and CDR2 FQGTGA come from the germline V gene. Germline trimming cut 5 bases from V and 6 bases from J; bases unmatched to any gene: 17. This chain's CDR3 is CASSPRMGKQGESEAFF. The CDR3, as DNA: TGTGCCAGCAGCCCCCGTATGGGAAAACAGGGGGAATCTGAAGCTTTCTTT.

The chain joins TRBV19 to TRBJ1-1; D gene ambiguous. Germline values: CDR1 LNHDA, CDR2 SQIVND (reference sequence). This CDR3 region has 14 residues. Between the trimmed V and J ends, which lost 6 bases and 4 bases, there was a span of 15 bases. This CDR3 is CASSAMGSFTEAFF. The CDR3 DNA reads as TGTGCCAGTAGCGCCATGGGGAGTTTCACTGAAGCTTTCTTT.

V usage is TRBV5-7 and J usage is TRBJ1-4, with no clear D. TRBV5-7 is noted as an ORF with a role that remains uncertain. V lost 3 bases to trimming and J lost 11 bases, with 8 bases between them. The CDR3 spans 11 residues. CDR3 amino acids: CASSSGRKLFF. In nucleotides, the CDR3 is TGTGCCAGCAGCTCCGGTCGGAAACTGTTTTTT.

V gene TRBV5-5 combines with J gene TRBJ1-1; D uncertain. V dropped 0 bases and J dropped 4 bases, with 10 bases sitting between them. The germline gives CDR1 SGHKS, CDR2 YYEKEE (reference sequence). This CDR3 is 14 amino acids long. The CDR3 DNA follows: TGTGCCAGCAGCTTGGGTATGCGGTCCACTGAAGCTTTCTTT. As protein: CASSLGMRSTEAFF.

This clone was seen a handful of times. DNA of the CDR3: TGTGCCAGCAGTGAAGAACAGGGGGCTGGATCACCCCTCCACTTT. Translation gives CASSEEQGAGSPLHF. The chain joins TRBV6-1 to TRBJ1-6; 9 bases line up with TRBD1. J was trimmed by 10 bases and V by 1 base; bases with no gene match: 5. Germline values: CDR1 MNHNS, CDR2 SASEGT. The CDR3 totals 15 residues.

The chain combines TRBV19 with TRBJ1-5; 7 nucleotides match TRBD1. The germline gives CDR1 LNHDA, CDR2 SQIVND (reference sequence). The CDR3 runs 15 residues. The junction had 9 bases not matched to a gene; V was cut back by 6 bases and J by 4 bases. In DNA form, the CDR3 reads TGTGCCAGTAGCCTATCCGGGACAGTTAATCAGCCCCAGCATTTT. Its protein is CASSLSGTVNQPQHF.

The chain recombines TRBV7-7 with TRBJ2-5, with 8 nucleotides matching TRBD1. The DNA end lines up better with TRBJ2-7; the J call may be wrong. CDR3 length: 13 amino acids. Germline CDR1 reads SSHAT; CDR2 reads FNYEAQ (reference sequence). The CDR3 spells CASSPGQGYEQYF. CDR3 nucleotide sequence: TGTGCCAGCAGCCCAGGACAGGGCTACGAGCAGTACTTC.